This TCR beta chain was documented in a study of Graves' ophthalmopathy and Graves' hyperthyroidism. The germline V gene has CDR1 ENHRY and CDR2 SYGVKD. V gave up 6 bases and J gave up 5 bases; unmatched junction bases: 7. This CDR3 contains 14 residues. Amplification of TCR beta CDR3 regions used RNA transcripts. Following a first-round RT-PCR that used HTBI primers, a second-round multiplex PCR was carried out. TCRdb processed the multiplex PCR reads anew with MiXCR; each CDR3 protein has one entry. In the table there are hundreds of thousands of distinct CDR3 sequences, 20% to 25% of which are singletons. This clonotype turned up a few times.

The chain is built from TRBV10-3 and TRBJ2-3, with 8 bases aligning to TRBD2. The clonotype comes from a young woman with stable Graves' hyperthyroidism. Some clones in this sample may be carry-over from other donors' samples. Sequenced: peripheral blood. Here the CDR3 reads CAIRSGSGGDTQYF. As DNA, the CDR3 is TGTGCCATCAGGAGCGGGAGTGGTGGAGATACGCAGTATTTT.